The 17 T cell receptor beta chains in this list originate from one sample, sequenced in a study of T cell repertoires in ileal Crohn's disease. Here immunoSEQ multiplex PCR was the method, and the copy in TCRdb shows in-frame clones only, minus some. The sample records a few thousand clones, about two thirds being singletons. Time point noted: neoterminal ileum biopsy at postoperative endoscopy, about 6 months after surgery. The sample taken for sequencing was ileal tissue. Receptors were obtained from an adult with Crohn's disease.

In DNA, the CDR3 is TGTGCCATCGCCGGCGACTACTTGGAGCAGTACGTC. Translating it yields CAIAGDYLEQYV. The rearrangement uses TRBV10-3 and TRBJ2-7; weak D call: TRBD2 (5 bases). Germline V gene lookup returns CDR1 ENHRY and CDR2 SYGVKD. Between the trimmed V and J ends, which lost 8 bases and 7 bases, there was a span of 15 bases. This CDR3 is 12 amino acids long.

As regards this clone: Different DNA sequences within this sample yield the same CDR3. This rearrangement joins TRBV6-6 to TRBJ1-2; TRBD1 is a possible D gene (5 bases). V shed 7 bases and J shed 4 bases, with 13 bases lying between them. The CDR3 length is 13 residues. CDR1 is MNHNY, CDR2 SVGAGI, per germline (reference sequence). The CDR3 loop is CASTYGGGYGYTF. The CDR3 DNA reads TGTGCCAGCACCTACGGGGGGGGCTATGGCTACACCTTC.

J is TRBJ1-2 and V is TRBV27, with 9 bases lining up with TRBD1. This CDR3 has 14 amino acids. V lost 6 bases to trimming and J lost 7 bases; unmatched junction nucleotides: 9. Germline V gene lookup returns CDR1 MNHEY and CDR2 SMNVEV (reference sequence). The CDR3 DNA follows: TGTGCCAGCAGCTTTACAGGGGGCGCGATTGGCTACACCTTC. This encodes CASSFTGGAIGYTF.

The chain recombines TRBV27 with TRBJ2-1, with 8 nucleotides matching TRBD1. The germline V gene has CDR1 MNHEY and CDR2 SMNVEV (reference sequence). The CDR3 loop spans 16 amino acids. V lost 3 bases to trimming and J lost 3 bases; unmatched junction nucleotides: 7. In DNA, the CDR3 is TGTGCCAGCAGTTTTTTAGGACAGGGAGGCTACAATGAGCAGTTCTTC. Translating gives CASSFLGQGGYNEQFF.

The chain joins TRBV11-3 to TRBJ2-1; weak D call: TRBD2 (7 bases). The length of the CDR3 is 15 residues. Germline CDR1 reads SGHNT; CDR2 reads YENEEA. V was trimmed by 5 bases and J by 5 bases, leaving 16 bases between them. The CDR3, as DNA: TGTGCCAGCAGCCCCATGGGGGCGGGAGACAATGAGCAGTTCTTC. Residues: CASSPMGAGDNEQFF.

This chain uses TRBV15 with TRBJ1-6; possible D gene TRBD1, 6 bases. The CDR3 runs to 15 residues. V dropped 0 bases and J dropped 9 bases, with 12 bases sitting between them. CDR1 is LNHNV and CDR2 is YYDKDF in the germline V gene (reference sequence). The CDR3 spells CATSREQGPGSPLHF. CDR3 DNA: TGTGCCACCAGCAGAGAACAGGGCCCCGGTTCACCCCTCCACTTT.

The V call is TRBV6-1, the J call TRBJ2-7; 7 bases are a match to TRBD2. The V gene's germline CDR1 is MNHNS and CDR2 SASEGT. The CDR3 is made up of 14 amino acids. The V segment lost 3 bases and the J segment 5 bases; nucleotides outside the gene matches: 7. CDR3 region: CASSDQWGGDEQYV. The CDR3 DNA reads as TGTGCCAGCAGTGATCAGTGGGGGGGAGACGAGCAGTACGTC.

The chain links TRBV4-1 to TRBJ2-7; the D is unclear. The CDR3 extends over 13 amino acids. CDR1 MGHRA and CDR2 YSYEKL come from the germline V gene. Trimming pared 1 base from V and 2 bases from J, leaving 6 bases between. The CDR3 sequence: CASSQGPTYEQYF. DNA for the CDR3: TGCGCCAGCAGCCAAGGGCCAACCTACGAGCAGTACTTC.

The V gene is TRBV9, the J gene TRBJ2-1, with D unresolved. The V and J ends lost 4 bases and 4 bases respectively, with 15 bases between them. Germline V gene lookup returns CDR1 SGDLS and CDR2 YYNGEE. The CDR3 is 15 residues long. In nucleotides, the CDR3 is TGTGCCAGCAGCCCCCTAGACCCTCCTTACAATGAGCAGTTCTTC. Protein sequence: CASSPLDPPYNEQFF.

This clone was picked up a small number of times. The CDR3 coding sequence is TGTGCCAGAAGCCCGGAGGGACAGGGTAATGGCTACACCTTC. Amino acids: CARSPEGQGNGYTF. V is TRBV5-3 and J is TRBJ1-2, with 9 bases that match TRBD1. TRBV5-3 belongs to the ORF category, with a function that is uncertain. With 4 bases clipped from V and 6 bases from J, the junction kept 7 bases outside the gene matches. The CDR3 contains 14 residues.

The chain employs TRBV11-2 and TRBJ1-4, with 10 bases fitting TRBD1. Unmatched junction bases numbered 12, after V lost 6 bases and J lost 8 bases. Germline V gene lookup returns CDR1 SGHAT and CDR2 FQNNGV. The CDR3 length is 16 residues. CDR3 region: CASRPLAGTGVEKLFF. The CDR3 DNA reads TGTGCCAGCAGGCCACTTGCCGGGACAGGGGTAGAAAAACTGTTTTTT.

This rearrangement joins TRBV30 to TRBJ2-2; D not resolved. The CDR3 has 14 amino acids. V was pared by 2 bases and J by 3 bases, with 10 bases between. Germline assignment: CDR1 GTSNPN and CDR2 SVGIG (reference sequence). The DNA of the CDR3 is TGTGCCTGGAGTACGGAGCGATACACCGGGGAGCTGTTTTTT. It yields the protein CAWSTERYTGELFF.

This clone was seen only a few times. The chain joins TRBV12-5 to TRBJ1-1, with 12 bases matching TRBD1. The germline V gene encodes CDR1 LGHNT and CDR2 FRNRAP. V shed 1 base, J shed 11 bases, and the junction held 11 bases outside the gene matches. There are 16 residues in the CDR3. CDR3 protein: CASGLEGQGASKLAFF. The CDR3 DNA reads as TGTGCTAGTGGTTTGGAGGGACAGGGGGCTTCAAAGTTGGCTTTCTTT.

The DNA of the CDR3 is TGTGCCAGCAGCTTGAGGCAGGGTGGTGTGATGACTGAAGCTTTCTTT. It specifies CASSLRQGGVMTEAFF. This chain connects TRBV5-6 to TRBJ1-1; D possibly corresponds to TRBD1 (5 bases). V dropped 1 base and J dropped 5 bases, with 18 bases sitting between them. Per the germline V gene, CDR1 is SGHDT and CDR2 is YYEEEE. The CDR3 has 16 residues.

This rearrangement joins TRBV19 to TRBJ1-1, with a tentative D call TRBD1 (6 bases). The CDR3 extends over 14 amino acids. Germline V gene lookup returns CDR1 LNHDA and CDR2 SQIVND (reference sequence). V shed 8 bases and J shed 0 bases, with 13 bases lying between them. DNA for the CDR3: TGTGCCAGTTGGGGGGGCCTCATGAACACTGAAGCTTTCTTT. This encodes CASWGGLMNTEAFF.

This chain connects TRBV10-3 to TRBJ2-1, with no clear D. Germline assignment: CDR1 ENHRY and CDR2 SYGVKD. The CDR3 consists of 12 residues. V lost 10 bases and J 6 bases, leaving 13 bases between the germline ends. The CDR3 DNA sequence: TGTGCCACCGCGGCCGCGCTCAATGAGCAGTTCTTC. It codes for CATAAALNEQFF.

This chain uses TRBV6-5 with TRBJ1-2; 7 bases align to TRBD1. The CDR3 totals 12 residues. The ends lost 7 bases at V and 3 bases at J; junction bases unmatched: 2. Germline V gene lookup returns CDR1 MNHEY and CDR2 SVGAGI. DNA for the CDR3: TGTGCCAGCAAGGGGACAGACTATGGCTACACCTTC. This sequence encodes CASKGTDYGYTF.